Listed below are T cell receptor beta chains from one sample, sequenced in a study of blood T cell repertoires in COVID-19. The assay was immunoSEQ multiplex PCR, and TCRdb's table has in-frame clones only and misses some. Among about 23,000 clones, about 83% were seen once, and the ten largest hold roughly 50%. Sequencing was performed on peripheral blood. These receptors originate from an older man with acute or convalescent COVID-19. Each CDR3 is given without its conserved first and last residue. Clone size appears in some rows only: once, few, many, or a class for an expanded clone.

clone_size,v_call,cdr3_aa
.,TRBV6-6,ASSYTGNYGYT
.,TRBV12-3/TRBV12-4,ASRSSTDTQY
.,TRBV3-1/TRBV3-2,ASSRGGYEQY
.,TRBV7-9,ASSLTQGGYGYT
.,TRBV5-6,ASSLERVRYGYT
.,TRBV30,AWRGGNAGNTIY
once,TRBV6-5,ASSYRRGLQPQH
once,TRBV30,AWSSGVDGYEKLF
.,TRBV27,ASSLGGVGAGGTQY
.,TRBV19,ASSPGQGSDYGYT
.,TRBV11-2,ASSLTGGEEKLF
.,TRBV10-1,ASSESRDRYGYT
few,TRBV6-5,ASGIQASPLH
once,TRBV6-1,ASSEGTVGYT